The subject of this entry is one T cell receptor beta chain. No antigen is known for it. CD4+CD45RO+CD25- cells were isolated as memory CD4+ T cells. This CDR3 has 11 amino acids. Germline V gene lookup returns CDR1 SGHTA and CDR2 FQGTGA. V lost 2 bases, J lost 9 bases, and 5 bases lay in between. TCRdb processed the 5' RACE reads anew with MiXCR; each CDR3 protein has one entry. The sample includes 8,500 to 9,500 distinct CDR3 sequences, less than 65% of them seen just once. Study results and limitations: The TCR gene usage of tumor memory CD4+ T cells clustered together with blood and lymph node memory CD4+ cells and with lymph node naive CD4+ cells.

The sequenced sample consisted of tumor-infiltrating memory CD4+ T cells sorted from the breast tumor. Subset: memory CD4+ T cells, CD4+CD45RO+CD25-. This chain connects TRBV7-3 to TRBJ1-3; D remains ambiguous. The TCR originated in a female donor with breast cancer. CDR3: CASSLGSTIYF. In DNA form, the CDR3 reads TGTGCCAGCAGCTTAGGGAGCACCATATATTTT.